The present T cell receptor beta chain was sequenced within a study of blood T cell repertoires in COVID-19. Overall study context: Sites across the United States, Italy and Spain contributed samples from acute and convalescent COVID-19. PBMCs, B-cell-depleted T cells, or T cells provided the cDNA or gDNA that made up the material.

V was shortened by 1 base and J by 4 bases, with 4 bases between the two germline ends. CDR3 length: 11 residues. Germline V gives CDR1 DFQATT, CDR2 SNEGSKA (reference sequence). Those enrolled in Seattle joined during active infection and were followed longitudinally afterward. Methods used by the authors: Nucleated cell counts were estimated from reference gene primer amplification. TCRdb's copy holds only in-frame clones and misses some; the assay was immunoSEQ multiplex PCR. The V and J calls and clone size were taken over from that table, and D and trimming were inferred from the DNA. The repertoire holds approximately 460,000 clones, with about 91% as singletons.

Sequenced input: peripheral blood. The V and J genes are TRBV20-1 and TRBJ2-5; no clear D. The TCR originated in a man aged 18 to 30 with COVID-19, enrolled during active disease. CDR3 nucleotides: TGCAGTGCTAGAGCGTCAGAGACCCAGTACTTC. Its protein product is CSARASETQYF.